This TCR beta chain is drawn from a study of cytomegalovirus exposure and HLA in healthy donors. Broader study findings: The authors excluded some V segments, including TRBV6-2 and TRBV6-3, as indistinguishable. One variant, a missense change in DCLRE1C, was linked in a later analysis to TCR beta V- and J-gene trimming. HLA restriction was apparent for most CMV-associated TCR beta chains in a later analysis. Rarity characterized most TCR sequences, yet some public TCRs appeared in many donors.

In the PCR, 60 Vbeta and 13 Jbeta primers were used. The table came from immunoSEQ multiplex PCR; TCRdb's copy has only in-frame clones and leaves some out. Found here are around 100,000 clones, roughly 70% of them singletons; the top ten hold under 13%. About this clone: The antigen is not known.

The germline V gene has CDR1 GTSNPN and CDR2 SVGIG (reference sequence). CDR3 size: 13 residues. V was clipped by 4 bases and J by 1 base; unmatched bases: 2. This rearrangement joins TRBV30 to TRBJ1-1; 8 positions agree with TRBD1. The sequenced sample consisted of PBMCs. This clonotype was obtained from a man in his forties in good health and CMV-seropositive. The CDR3 region is CAWTGQGNTEAFF. CDR3 sequence (DNA): TGTGCCTGGACCGGACAGGGGAACACTGAAGCTTTCTTT.